The subject of this entry is one T cell receptor (beta chain). Only patients with spare fresh-frozen tumor and over two years of follow-up were included. The data originate from a study of glioma-infiltrating T cells after dendritic cell vaccination. In the study overall: Patients had newly diagnosed or recurrent glioblastoma and received dendritic cell vaccines. Patients received three intradermal dendritic cell vaccine injections at biweekly intervals.

CDR1 SGHDN and CDR2 FVKESK come from the germline V gene. The CDR3 length is 15 residues. V lost 0 bases and J 5 bases, leaving 14 bases between the germline ends. Amplification used 60 V beta primers and 13 J beta primers. TCRdb keeps only in-frame clones here, not all; method: immunoSEQ multiplex PCR. The sample has roughly 100,000 clones; about four fifths are singletons. This chain joins TRBV14 and TRBJ2-7, with D possibly matching TRBD2 (5 bases). The specimen comprised blood, sampled before dendritic cell vaccination. This TCR derives from a human donor with glioblastoma. CDR3 nucleotide sequence: TGTGCCAGCAGCCAAGATAATGGGGAGTTGAACGAGCAGTACTTC. This encodes CASSQDNGELNEQYF.